These T cell receptor beta chains were read from a single sample in a study of beta chain features in type 1 diabetes. TCRdb keeps only in-frame clones here, not all; method: immunoSEQ multiplex PCR. The sample includes tens of thousands of clones, roughly half of them seen just once. Sequenced input: central memory CD4+ T cells from blood. The receptor set was obtained from a man aged 30 to 45 with type 1 diabetes. Each CDR3 is given with its conserved first and last residue. Each record gives: D gene, V gene, clone size, J gene, CDR3 protein, CDR3 DNA. A D gene is named only where the DNA matches it firmly. Rows may omit the clone size; those that give it use once, few, many or a size class.

d_gene: NA; v_gene: TRBV21-1; abundance: NA; j_gene: TRBJ1-5; CDR3aa: CASSESGQGNQPQHF; CDR3nt: TGTGCCAGCAGCGAAAGCGGACAGGGTAACCAGCCCCAGCATTTT
d_gene: NA; v_gene: TRBV29-1; abundance: few; j_gene: TRBJ2-1; CDR3aa: CSVPSGSNSYNEQFF; CDR3nt: TGCAGCGTCCCCAGCGGCTCTAACTCCTACAATGAGCAGTTCTTC
d_gene: NA; v_gene: TRBV30; abundance: NA; j_gene: TRBJ2-1; CDR3aa: CAWRSPSGSEQFF; CDR3nt: TGTGCCTGGAGGTCCCCCTCGGGGAGTGAGCAGTTCTTC
d_gene: TRBD2; v_gene: TRBV14; abundance: NA; j_gene: TRBJ2-7; CDR3aa: CASSQVLAGGLYF; CDR3nt: TGTGCCAGCAGCCAAGTTCTGGCGGGAGGGCTGTACTTC
d_gene: TRBD1; v_gene: TRBV7-9; abundance: NA; j_gene: TRBJ1-1; CDR3aa: CASSRQGNTEAFF; CDR3nt: TGTGCCAGCAGCCGACAGGGAAACACTGAAGCTTTCTTT
d_gene: TRBD2; v_gene: TRBV18; abundance: NA; j_gene: TRBJ2-3; CDR3aa: CASSRTSGLTDTQYF; CDR3nt: TGTGCCAGCTCCAGGACTAGCGGACTTACAGATACGCAGTATTTT
d_gene: TRBD2; v_gene: TRBV5-1; abundance: NA; j_gene: TRBJ2-1; CDR3aa: CASRSPGTSVNEQFF; CDR3nt: TGCGCCAGCAGGTCCCCCGGGACTAGCGTCAATGAGCAGTTCTTC
d_gene: TRBD1; v_gene: TRBV10-3; abundance: NA; j_gene: TRBJ2-7; CDR3aa: CAISEVTGLYEQYF; CDR3nt: TGTGCCATCAGTGAAGTGACAGGGCTGTACGAGCAGTACTTC
d_gene: TRBD1; v_gene: TRBV30; abundance: few; j_gene: TRBJ1-2; CDR3aa: CAWSIQGGAGYTF; CDR3nt: TGTGCCTGGAGTATACAGGGGGGAGCTGGCTACACCTTC
d_gene: NA; v_gene: TRBV7-8; abundance: NA; j_gene: TRBJ2-7; CDR3aa: CASSPGRSYEQYF; CDR3nt: TGTGCCAGCAGCCCAGGGCGAAGCTACGAGCAGTACTTC
d_gene: TRBD1; v_gene: TRBV2; abundance: NA; j_gene: TRBJ2-2; CDR3aa: CASLDREVTGELFF; CDR3nt: TGTGCCAGTCTGGACAGGGAGGTCACCGGGGAGCTGTTTTTT
d_gene: TRBD1; v_gene: TRBV5-8; abundance: few; j_gene: TRBJ2-1; CDR3aa: CASSRGQGRSDEQFF; CDR3nt: TGTGCCAGCAGCCGAGGACAGGGGAGAAGCGATGAGCAGTTCTTC
d_gene: TRBD2; v_gene: TRBV5-1; abundance: few; j_gene: TRBJ2-3; CDR3aa: CASSSSGGSDTQYF; CDR3nt: TGCGCCAGCAGCTCTAGCGGGGGGTCAGATACGCAGTATTTT
d_gene: NA; v_gene: TRBV13; abundance: NA; j_gene: TRBJ2-5; CDR3aa: CASRREGVAETQYF; CDR3nt: TGTGCCAGCAGACGAGAGGGGGTAGCAGAGACCCAGTACTTC
d_gene: TRBD2; v_gene: TRBV7-2; abundance: NA; j_gene: TRBJ2-1; CDR3aa: CASSFRRESWSEQFF; CDR3nt: TGTGCCAGCAGCTTCCGGCGGGAGAGTTGGAGTGAGCAGTTCTTC
d_gene: TRBD2; v_gene: TRBV27; abundance: NA; j_gene: TRBJ2-7; CDR3aa: CASSLAGGYEQYF; CDR3nt: TGTGCCAGCAGTTTAGCGGGGGGCTACGAGCAGTACTTC
d_gene: NA; v_gene: TRBV15; abundance: NA; j_gene: TRBJ1-2; CDR3aa: CATSGREEHSGYTF; CDR3nt: TGTGCCACCAGCGGAAGAGAGGAGCACTCTGGCTACACCTTC
d_gene: TRBD2; v_gene: TRBV5-1; abundance: few; j_gene: TRBJ2-1; CDR3aa: CASSLYPATSGFNEQFF; CDR3nt: TGCGCCAGCAGCTTGTACCCCGCGACTAGCGGATTCAATGAGCAGTTCTTC
d_gene: TRBD2; v_gene: TRBV5-1; abundance: few; j_gene: TRBJ2-2; CDR3aa: CASSLSSGSTGELFF; CDR3nt: TGCGCCAGCAGCTTGTCTAGCGGGAGCACCGGGGAGCTGTTTTTT
d_gene: TRBD2; v_gene: TRBV7-9; abundance: NA; j_gene: TRBJ2-1; CDR3aa: CASSPNSGRGGKFF; CDR3nt: TGTGCCAGCAGCCCAAATAGCGGGAGAGGGGGAAAGTTCTTC
d_gene: TRBD1; v_gene: TRBV4-1; abundance: few; j_gene: TRBJ1-1; CDR3aa: CASRPRDRNTEAFF; CDR3nt: TGCGCCAGCAGACCCCGGGACAGGAACACTGAAGCTTTCTTT
d_gene: NA; v_gene: TRBV2; abundance: NA; j_gene: TRBJ1-1; CDR3aa: CASYRNTEAFF; CDR3nt: TGTGCCAGCTACAGGAACACTGAAGCTTTCTTT
d_gene: NA; v_gene: TRBV14; abundance: few; j_gene: TRBJ1-2; CDR3aa: CASSPGNNYGYTF; CDR3nt: TGTGCCAGCAGCCCAGGGAATAACTATGGCTACACCTTC
d_gene: NA; v_gene: TRBV7-9; abundance: few; j_gene: TRBJ1-5; CDR3aa: CASSSGGGDQPQHF; CDR3nt: TGTGCCAGCAGCTCCGGCGGGGGAGACCAGCCCCAGCATTTT
d_gene: NA; v_gene: TRBV29-1; abundance: NA; j_gene: TRBJ1-1; CDR3aa: CSGYRGTEAFF; CDR3nt: TGCAGCGGCTATCGAGGGACTGAAGCTTTCTTT
d_gene: TRBD1; v_gene: TRBV5-1; abundance: NA; j_gene: TRBJ1-1; CDR3aa: CASSSGQGFGTEAFF; CDR3nt: TGCGCCAGCAGCTCGGGACAGGGGTTCGGCACTGAAGCTTTCTTT
d_gene: NA; v_gene: TRBV7-9; abundance: few; j_gene: TRBJ2-2; CDR3aa: CASSSLPADTGELFF; CDR3nt: TGTGCCAGCAGCTCGCTCCCCGCGGACACCGGGGAGCTGTTTTTT
d_gene: TRBD1; v_gene: TRBV7-9; abundance: NA; j_gene: TRBJ1-4; CDR3aa: CASSSRGQGDEKLFF; CDR3nt: TGTGCCAGCAGCTCACGGGGACAGGGGGATGAAAAACTGTTTTTT
d_gene: NA; v_gene: TRBV30; abundance: NA; j_gene: TRBJ1-2; CDR3aa: CAWSVPGGINYGYTF; CDR3nt: TGTGCCTGGAGTGTTCCCGGCGGGATCAACTATGGCTACACCTTC
d_gene: TRBD2; v_gene: TRBV19; abundance: NA; j_gene: TRBJ2-5; CDR3aa: CASGLAGEETQYF; CDR3nt: TGTGCCAGTGGCCTAGCGGGGGAAGAGACCCAGTACTTC
d_gene: TRBD2; v_gene: TRBV14; abundance: few; j_gene: TRBJ2-1; CDR3aa: CASSPLRASSGINEQFF; CDR3nt: TGTGCCAGCAGCCCCCTGCGCGCTAGTAGCGGGATAAATGAGCAGTTCTTC
d_gene: TRBD1; v_gene: TRBV19; abundance: few; j_gene: TRBJ1-5; CDR3aa: CASSDRGNSNQPQHF; CDR3nt: TGTGCCAGTAGTGACAGGGGAAATAGCAATCAGCCCCAGCATTTT
d_gene: NA; v_gene: TRBV5-1; abundance: NA; j_gene: TRBJ2-7; CDR3aa: CASSLGPHTGEQYF; CDR3nt: TGCGCCAGCAGCTTGGGCCCACACACGGGGGAGCAGTACTTC
d_gene: TRBD2; v_gene: TRBV19; abundance: NA; j_gene: TRBJ2-4; CDR3aa: CASSIETGGERGAKNIQYF; CDR3nt: TGTGCCAGTAGTATAGAAACGGGAGGAGAGAGGGGAGCCAAAAACATTCAGTACTTC
d_gene: NA; v_gene: TRBV28; abundance: NA; j_gene: TRBJ2-2; CDR3aa: CASRTLANTGELFF; CDR3nt: TGTGCCAGCAGGACACTCGCGAACACCGGGGAGCTGTTTTTT
d_gene: NA; v_gene: TRBV6-1; abundance: NA; j_gene: TRBJ2-5; CDR3aa: CASRDTGSQETQYF; CDR3nt: TGTGCCAGCAGGGATACAGGGTCCCAAGAGACCCAGTACTTC
d_gene: TRBD1; v_gene: TRBV6-5; abundance: NA; j_gene: TRBJ1-1; CDR3aa: CASRKQGARTEAFF; CDR3nt: TGTGCCAGCAGGAAACAGGGGGCACGGACTGAAGCTTTCTTT
d_gene: TRBD1; v_gene: TRBV6-6; abundance: NA; j_gene: TRBJ1-6; CDR3aa: CASSYGQGGTPLHF; CDR3nt: TGTGCCAGCAGTTACGGACAGGGTGGGACACCCCTCCACTTT
d_gene: TRBD2; v_gene: TRBV11-2; abundance: few; j_gene: TRBJ2-3; CDR3aa: CASSLLGRSTDTQYF; CDR3nt: TGTGCCAGCAGCTTACTCGGGAGGAGCACAGATACGCAGTATTTT
d_gene: TRBD1; v_gene: TRBV2; abundance: NA; j_gene: TRBJ2-3; CDR3aa: CASRGTGDDTQYF; CDR3nt: TGTGCCAGCAGGGGGACAGGGGATGATACGCAGTATTTT